This T cell receptor beta chain was sequenced during a study of T cell repertoires in cytomegalovirus infection. Comment on this clonotype: Its antigen remains unidentified.

Study-wide results and limits: CMV-specific TCR beta clonotypes restricted by HLA-C dominated the ex vivo response.

The CDR3 loop spans 17 amino acids. Trimming cost V 0 bases and J 4 bases; bases outside gene matches: 11. Germline V gives CDR1 SQVTM, CDR2 ANQGSEA. Each CDR3 protein is one row after TCRdb ran MiXCR on the reads. The table includes roughly 600,000 distinct CDR3 sequences, less than 25% detected once. The TCR comes from a human donor in good health (CMV status not recorded). Some clones in this sample may be carry-over from other donors' samples. The V gene is TRBV29-1, the J gene TRBJ2-1; 8 positions agree with TRBD2. Material: CD8+ T cells from PBMCs. The CDR3 nucleotides read TGCAGCGTTGAAGATCCCCAAGCGGGGGTAAGATACAATGAGCAGTTCTTC. Protein: CSVEDPQAGVRYNEQFF.